A selection of T cell receptor beta chains follows, all from one sample in a study of response to subunit inactivated influenza vaccine. TCRdb called the RT-PCR reads again in MiXCR, with one record for every CDR3 protein. This table holds a few hundred thousand distinct CDR3 sequences, 14% found once. The source was PBMCs from blood, collected roughly 13 days after vaccination. These receptors all stem from a man aged 45-65 years who received an inactivated influenza vaccine. Both conserved end residues are part of each CDR3. A D gene is named only where the DNA matches it firmly. Only part of the rows carry a size: once, few, many, or a class if the clone is expanded.

clone size: -; J gene: TRBJ2-1; V gene: TRBV5-1; D gene: TRBD2; CDR3 length: 15; CDR3 DNA: TGCGCCAGCAGCCTCGGGACTAGTTTAGTGGACGAGCAGTTCTTC; CDR3 protein: CASSLGTSLVDEQFF
clone size: -; J gene: TRBJ2-1; V gene: TRBV11-2; D gene: TRBD1; CDR3 length: 12; CDR3 DNA: TGTGCCAGCAGCTTAGTTCGGGACAGGGTTTTCTTC; CDR3 protein: CASSLVRDRVFF
clone size: few; J gene: TRBJ1-2; V gene: TRBV6-1; D gene: -; CDR3 length: 15; CDR3 DNA: TGTGCCAGTACCCCTCTCTCATTAGTCCTGGATGGCTACACCTTC; CDR3 protein: CASTPLSLVLDGYTF
clone size: -; J gene: TRBJ1-4; V gene: TRBV28; D gene: -; CDR3 length: 14; CDR3 DNA: TGTGCCAGCAGTTTTGCAATGGTTAATGAAAAACTGTTTTTT; CDR3 protein: CASSFAMVNEKLFF
clone size: many; J gene: TRBJ2-7; V gene: TRBV20-1; D gene: TRBD1; CDR3 length: 12; CDR3 DNA: TGCAGTGCCAGACAGGGGGGCTACGAGCAGTACTTC; CDR3 protein: CSARQGGYEQYF
clone size: few; J gene: TRBJ2-2; V gene: TRBV7-8; D gene: -; CDR3 length: 13; CDR3 DNA: TGTGCCACCGCACAGTATAACACCGGGGAGCTGTTTTTT; CDR3 protein: CATAQYNTGELFF
clone size: few; J gene: TRBJ1-1; V gene: TRBV12-3/TRBV12-4; D gene: -; CDR3 length: 14; CDR3 DNA: TGTGCCAGCAGTTTAGCGGTGCAGAACACTGAAGCTTTCTTT; CDR3 protein: CASSLAVQNTEAFF
clone size: -; J gene: TRBJ1-1; V gene: TRBV16; D gene: -; CDR3 length: 14; CDR3 DNA: TGTGCCAGCAGCCAAAGGGCAGGGGACATTCAAGCTTTCTTT; CDR3 protein: CASSQRAGDIQAFF
clone size: many; J gene: TRBJ2-5; V gene: TRBV12-3/TRBV12-4; D gene: TRBD2; CDR3 length: 14; CDR3 DNA: TGTGCCAGCAGAAGGACTAGCGGACAAGAGACCCAGTACTTC; CDR3 protein: CASRRTSGQETQYF
clone size: -; J gene: TRBJ2-7; V gene: TRBV12-3/TRBV12-4; D gene: -; CDR3 length: 15; CDR3 DNA: TGTGCCAGCAGTTTAGGGGGGAGGGGGGATTACGAGCAGTACTTC; CDR3 protein: CASSLGGRGDYEQYF
clone size: few; J gene: TRBJ2-6; V gene: TRBV3-1; D gene: -; CDR3 length: 15; CDR3 DNA: TGTGCCAGCAGCCAAGACGCCTCTGGGGCCAACGTCCTGACTTTC; CDR3 protein: CASSQDASGANVLTF
clone size: few; J gene: TRBJ1-2; V gene: TRBV7-9; D gene: TRBD1; CDR3 length: 13; CDR3 DNA: TGTGCCAGCAGCACGACAGGGGTTGAGGGCTACACCTTC; CDR3 protein: CASSTTGVEGYTF
clone size: few; J gene: TRBJ2-3; V gene: TRBV7-9; D gene: -; CDR3 length: 15; CDR3 DNA: TGTGCCAGCAGCTTAATATCGGGTTCCTCAGATACGCAGTATTTT; CDR3 protein: CASSLISGSSDTQYF
clone size: -; J gene: TRBJ2-3; V gene: TRBV10-3; D gene: -; CDR3 length: 15; CDR3 DNA: TGTACCATCAGTGAGTCCGGGAGTGGAACAGATACGCAGTATTTT; CDR3 protein: CTISESGSGTDTQYF
clone size: many; J gene: TRBJ2-3; V gene: TRBV4-2; D gene: -; CDR3 length: 16; CDR3 DNA: TGTGCCAGCAGCCAAGTCGTCGGGACAAACACAGATACGCAGTATTTT; CDR3 protein: CASSQVVGTNTDTQYF
clone size: few; J gene: TRBJ2-1; V gene: TRBV6-2/TRBV6-3; D gene: -; CDR3 length: 11; CDR3 DNA: TGTGCCAGCAGCAGGGACCTTGAGCAGTTCTTC; CDR3 protein: CASSRDLEQFF
clone size: -; J gene: TRBJ2-3; V gene: TRBV4-1; D gene: TRBD2; CDR3 length: 17; CDR3 DNA: TGCGCCAGCAGCCAAGAAGGGCGCGGGGGTATCACAGATACGCAGTATTTT; CDR3 protein: CASSQEGRGGITDTQYF
clone size: many; J gene: TRBJ2-3; V gene: TRBV11-2; D gene: -; CDR3 length: 15; CDR3 DNA: TGTGCCAGCAGCTACCCGCGGGACCCTGGGGATACGCAGTATTTT; CDR3 protein: CASSYPRDPGDTQYF
clone size: -; J gene: TRBJ2-1; V gene: TRBV18; D gene: -; CDR3 length: 14; CDR3 DNA: TGTGCCAGCTCAGACGGAGGGAATTACAATGAGCAGTTCTTC; CDR3 protein: CASSDGGNYNEQFF
clone size: few; J gene: TRBJ2-5; V gene: TRBV11-3; D gene: -; CDR3 length: 15; CDR3 DNA: TGTGCCAGCAGCCTATCTGGGCAGGGAGGTGAGACCCAGTACTTC; CDR3 protein: CASSLSGQGGETQYF
clone size: few; J gene: TRBJ2-7; V gene: TRBV5-6; D gene: -; CDR3 length: 15; CDR3 DNA: TGTGCCAGCAGCTCTGCTAGGGCGGTCGTCTACGAGCAGTACTTC; CDR3 protein: CASSSARAVVYEQYF
clone size: -; J gene: TRBJ2-5; V gene: TRBV5-1; D gene: TRBD2; CDR3 length: 15; CDR3 DNA: TGCGCCAGCAGCATCGGGACTAGCGGGAGGGAGACCCAGTACTTC; CDR3 protein: CASSIGTSGRETQYF
clone size: many; J gene: TRBJ2-1; V gene: TRBV3-1; D gene: -; CDR3 length: 14; CDR3 DNA: TGTGCCAGCAGCAGGGGACTTCCCTACAATGAGCAGTTCTTC; CDR3 protein: CASSRGLPYNEQFF
clone size: -; J gene: TRBJ1-1; V gene: TRBV20-1; D gene: TRBD1; CDR3 length: 15; CDR3 DNA: TGCAGTGCTAGAGATCCGGGACAGGGGGCCTCTGAAGCTTTCTTT; CDR3 protein: CSARDPGQGASEAFF
clone size: once; J gene: TRBJ1-1; V gene: TRBV4-2; D gene: -; CDR3 length: 13; CDR3 DNA: TGTGCCAGCAGCCAAGCGGGAGGGGTCGGAGCTTTCTTT; CDR3 protein: CASSQAGGVGAFF
clone size: many; J gene: TRBJ1-2; V gene: TRBV5-1; D gene: -; CDR3 length: 12; CDR3 DNA: TGCGCCAGCAGTCCCACGACCTATGGCTACACCTTC; CDR3 protein: CASSPTTYGYTF
clone size: -; J gene: TRBJ1-5; V gene: TRBV12-3/TRBV12-4; D gene: -; CDR3 length: 16; CDR3 DNA: TGTGCCAGCAGTTTTGAAGGGGGTAGGAGCAATCAGCCCCAGCATTTT; CDR3 protein: CASSFEGGRSNQPQHF
clone size: few; J gene: TRBJ1-1; V gene: TRBV5-1; D gene: -; CDR3 length: 16; CDR3 DNA: TGCGCCAGCAGCTTGTCTATGGGGATGGGGAACACTGAAGCTTTCTTT; CDR3 protein: CASSLSMGMGNTEAFF
clone size: -; J gene: TRBJ2-3; V gene: TRBV6-2/TRBV6-3; D gene: -; CDR3 length: 16; CDR3 DNA: TGTGCCAGCAGTTACTCGCAAAGTAGCAACACAGATACGCAGTATTTT; CDR3 protein: CASSYSQSSNTDTQYF
clone size: few; J gene: TRBJ1-1; V gene: TRBV3-1; D gene: -; CDR3 length: 13; CDR3 DNA: TGTGCCAGCAGCCAAGCGGGAAACAGTGAAGCTTTCTTT; CDR3 protein: CASSQAGNSEAFF
clone size: many; J gene: TRBJ2-7; V gene: TRBV29-1; D gene: TRBD1; CDR3 length: 15; CDR3 DNA: TGCAGCGTTGAAGTCCCCGGGACAGGGCCCTACGAGCAGTACTTC; CDR3 protein: CSVEVPGTGPYEQYF
clone size: few; J gene: TRBJ2-7; V gene: TRBV28; D gene: TRBD2; CDR3 length: 15; CDR3 DNA: TGTGCCAGCACCACAAGTTCAAGTAGCGGGTACGAGCAGTACTTC; CDR3 protein: CASTTSSSSGYEQYF
clone size: -; J gene: TRBJ2-3; V gene: TRBV27; D gene: -; CDR3 length: 13; CDR3 DNA: TGTGCCAGCAGCTTACTAACACCGGATACGCAGTATTTT; CDR3 protein: CASSLLTPDTQYF
clone size: many; J gene: TRBJ2-7; V gene: TRBV28; D gene: TRBD1; CDR3 length: 16; CDR3 DNA: TGTGCCAGCAGTTTATCCCTACAGGGGTCGTTCTACGAGCAGTACTTC; CDR3 protein: CASSLSLQGSFYEQYF
clone size: few; J gene: TRBJ2-2; V gene: TRBV5-4; D gene: -; CDR3 length: 14; CDR3 DNA: TGTGCCAGCAGCTCCTCGTCCCACACCGGGGAGCTGTTTTTT; CDR3 protein: CASSSSSHTGELFF
clone size: few; J gene: TRBJ2-3; V gene: TRBV14; D gene: TRBD1; CDR3 length: 14; CDR3 DNA: TGTGCCAGCAGCCCCCACACAGGGGCTGATACGCAGTATTTT; CDR3 protein: CASSPHTGADTQYF
clone size: few; J gene: TRBJ1-1; V gene: TRBV6-2/TRBV6-3; D gene: -; CDR3 length: 16; CDR3 DNA: TGTGCCAGCAGTAGCCTCCAGATAAGGGGTAACACTGAAGCTTTCTTT; CDR3 protein: CASSSLQIRGNTEAFF
clone size: -; J gene: TRBJ2-1; V gene: TRBV7-2; D gene: -; CDR3 length: 19; CDR3 DNA: TGTGCCAGCAGCAGGACAGGGGTGGCTAGCGGGTGGAACTACAATGAGCAGTTCTTC; CDR3 protein: CASSRTGVASGWNYNEQFF
clone size: -; J gene: TRBJ2-7; V gene: TRBV28; D gene: -; CDR3 length: 15; CDR3 DNA: TGTGCCAGCAGTCCATCGGGGATGACCACCTACGAGCAGTACTTC; CDR3 protein: CASSPSGMTTYEQYF
clone size: -; J gene: TRBJ1-4; V gene: TRBV6-2/TRBV6-3; D gene: -; CDR3 length: 14; CDR3 DNA: TGTGCCAGCAGTTACCGGCGGACGGCTGAAAAACTGTTTTTT; CDR3 protein: CASSYRRTAEKLFF
clone size: few; J gene: TRBJ2-3; V gene: TRBV20-1; D gene: TRBD2; CDR3 length: 16; CDR3 DNA: TGCAGTGCTAGAGATTTAAGCGGGGGGCCAATAGATACGCAGTATTTT; CDR3 protein: CSARDLSGGPIDTQYF
clone size: many; J gene: TRBJ2-3; V gene: TRBV18; D gene: -; CDR3 length: 24; CDR3 DNA: TGTGCCAGCAACACCCCTGGGGGTGAGCACTCCCCTACCTCCGCGCGCGCTAGCACAGATACGCAGTATTTT; CDR3 protein: CASNTPGGEHSPTSARASTDTQYF